The present T cell receptor (beta chain) was sequenced within a study of blood T cell repertoires in COVID-19. Study-level information: Sample material is recorded as cDNA or gDNA derived from T cells, B-cell-depleted T cells, or PBMCs.

As originally analysed: For nucleated cells, counts were estimated from reference gene primer amplification. Clones were read by immunoSEQ multiplex PCR, and TCRdb kept only the in-frame ones, dropping some. The DNA gave D and trimming, while V, J and clone size come from that table. The profile covers tens of thousands of clones, with 87% appearing a single time and about 1.2% taken by the ten largest. The germline gives CDR1 SGHVS, CDR2 FNYEAQ. This CDR3 contains 15 residues. Trimming stripped 5 bases from V and 5 bases from J, with 18 bases between. This TCR was recovered from a human donor in a cohort sampled during active COVID-19. The sequenced sample consisted of peripheral blood. V gene TRBV7-6 combines with J gene TRBJ2-5; D could derive from TRBD1 or TRBD2 (5 bases each). CDR3 bases: TGTGCCAGCAGCGTAGGGACGTCCGTAGCGGAGACCCAGTACTTC. It encodes CASSVGTSVAETQYF. Combining the CDR3 with reference TRBV7-6 and TRBJ2-5 gives the whole variable domain GAGVSQSPRYKVTKRGQDVALRCDPISGHVSLYWYRQALGQGPEFLTYFNYEAQQDKSGLPNDRFSAERPEGSISTLTIQRTEQRDSAMYRCASSVGTSVAETQYFGPGTRLLVL.